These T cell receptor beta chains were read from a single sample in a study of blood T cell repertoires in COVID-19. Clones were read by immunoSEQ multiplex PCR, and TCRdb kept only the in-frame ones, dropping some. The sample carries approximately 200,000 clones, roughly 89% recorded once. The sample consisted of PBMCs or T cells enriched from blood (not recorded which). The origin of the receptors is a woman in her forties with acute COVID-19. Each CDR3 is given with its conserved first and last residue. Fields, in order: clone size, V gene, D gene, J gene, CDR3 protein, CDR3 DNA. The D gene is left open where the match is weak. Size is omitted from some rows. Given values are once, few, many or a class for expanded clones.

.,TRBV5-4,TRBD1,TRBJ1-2,CASSLTTGNYGYTF,TGTGCCAGCAGCTTAACGACAGGGAACTATGGCTACACCTTC
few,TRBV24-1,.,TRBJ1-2,CATSDSVGGYTF,TGTGCCACCAGTGATTCAGTTGGTGGCTACACCTTC
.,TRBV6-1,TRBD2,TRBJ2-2,CASSARGLATKNTGELFF,TGTGCCAGCAGTGCTCGGGGACTAGCGACTAAGAACACCGGGGAGCTGTTTTTT
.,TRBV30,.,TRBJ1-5,CAWSGITGVNQPQHF,TGTGCCTGGAGTGGGATCACGGGGGTCAATCAGCCCCAGCATTTT
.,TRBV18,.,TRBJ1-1,CASSPIRELNTEAFF,TGTGCCAGCTCACCAATCCGGGAGTTGAACACTGAAGCTTTCTTT
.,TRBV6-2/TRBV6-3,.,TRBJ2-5,CASSFASRLETQYF,TGTGCCAGCAGTTTCGCTAGCCGCCTCGAGACCCAGTACTTC
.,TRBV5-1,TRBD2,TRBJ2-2,CASSVGLAGGPGELFF,TGCGCCAGCAGCGTGGGACTAGCGGGAGGTCCCGGGGAGCTGTTTTTT
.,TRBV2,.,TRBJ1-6,CASSVATNNNSPLHF,TGTGCCAGCAGTGTGGCCACAAATAATAATTCACCCCTCCACTTT
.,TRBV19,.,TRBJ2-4,CASSTGGVEGNIQYF,TGTGCCAGTAGTACTGGGGGAGTGGAGGGTAACATTCAGTACTTC
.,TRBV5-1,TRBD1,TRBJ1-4,CASSPTGGIEKLFF,TGCGCCAGCAGCCCGACAGGGGGGATTGAAAAACTGTTTTTT
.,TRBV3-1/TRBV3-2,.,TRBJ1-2,CASSQGQRYGYTF,TGTGCCAGCAGCCAAGGACAGAGATATGGCTACACCTTC
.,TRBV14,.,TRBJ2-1,CASSQFGGGYNEQFF,TGTGCCAGCAGCCAATTCGGAGGAGGCTACAATGAGCAGTTCTTC
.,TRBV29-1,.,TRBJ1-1,CSVAPLGANTEAFF,TGCAGCGTCGCCCCCCTGGGGGCGAACACTGAAGCTTTCTTT
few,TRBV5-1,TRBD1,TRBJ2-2,CASSLAAGGRHGELFF,TGCGCCAGCAGCTTGGCGGCAGGGGGTCGCCACGGGGAGCTGTTTTTT
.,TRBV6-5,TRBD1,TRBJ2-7,CASSYSTGVGPLQYF,TGTGCCAGCAGTTACTCAACAGGGGTCGGCCCCCTACAGTACTTC
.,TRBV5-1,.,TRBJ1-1,CASSSVERTGKFEGTEAFF,TGCGCCAGCAGCTCGGTGGAGCGGACCGGTAAATTCGAGGGCACTGAAGCTTTCTTT
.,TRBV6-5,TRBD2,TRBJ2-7,CASSYSTLAGIYEQYF,TGTGCCAGCAGTTACTCGACGCTAGCGGGAATCTACGAGCAGTACTTC
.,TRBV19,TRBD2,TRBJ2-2,CASTPKGSGGDLGAGELFF,TGTGCCAGTACCCCGAAGGGAAGCGGGGGGGACCTCGGGGCCGGGGAGCTGTTTTTT
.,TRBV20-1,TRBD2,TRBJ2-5,CSASRLAGDVLKETQYF,TGCAGTGCTAGTAGACTAGCGGGAGACGTGTTGAAAGAGACCCAGTACTTC
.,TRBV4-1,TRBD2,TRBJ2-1,CASSQEPSGSWNEQFF,TGCGCCAGCAGCCAAGAACCTAGCGGGAGTTGGAATGAGCAGTTCTTC
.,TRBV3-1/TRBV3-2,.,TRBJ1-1,CASSRGNTEAFF,TGTGCCAGCAGCAGGGGAAACACTGAAGCTTTCTTT
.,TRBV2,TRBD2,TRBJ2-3,CASRVLAGRLDTQYF,TGTGCCAGCAGAGTACTAGCGGGGCGATTAGATACGCAGTATTTT
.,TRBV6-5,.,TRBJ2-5,CASSLREQETQYF,TGTGCCAGCAGTCTCAGGGAACAAGAGACCCAGTACTTC
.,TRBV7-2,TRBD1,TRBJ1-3,CASSFPGQGVSAGNTIYF,TGTGCCAGCAGCTTTCCGGGACAGGGTGTTTCCGCGGGAAACACCATATATTTT
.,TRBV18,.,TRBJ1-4,CASSLQGKSNEKLFF,TGTGCCAGCTCACTCCAGGGGAAGTCGAATGAAAAACTGTTTTTT
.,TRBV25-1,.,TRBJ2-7,CASSVSGNSYEQYF,TGTGCCAGCAGTGTGTCGGGGAACTCCTACGAGCAGTACTTC
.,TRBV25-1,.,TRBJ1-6,CASSEGPLTSSYNSPLHF,TGTGCCAGCAGTGAAGGGCCCCTCACTAGCTCCTATAATTCACCCCTCCACTTT
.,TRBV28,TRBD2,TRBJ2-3,CASSVHSGGAQDTQYF,TGTGCCAGCAGTGTTCATAGCGGGGGGGCCCAAGATACGCAGTATTTT